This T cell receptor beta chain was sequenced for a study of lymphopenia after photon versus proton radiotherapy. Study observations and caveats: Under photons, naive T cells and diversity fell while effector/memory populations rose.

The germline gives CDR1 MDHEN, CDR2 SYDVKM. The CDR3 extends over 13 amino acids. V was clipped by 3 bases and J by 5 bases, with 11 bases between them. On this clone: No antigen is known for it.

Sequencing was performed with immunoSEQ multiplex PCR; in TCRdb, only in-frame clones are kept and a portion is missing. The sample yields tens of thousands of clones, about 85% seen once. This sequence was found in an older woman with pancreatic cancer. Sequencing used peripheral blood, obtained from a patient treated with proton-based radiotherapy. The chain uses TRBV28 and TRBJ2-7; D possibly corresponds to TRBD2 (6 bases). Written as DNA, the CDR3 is TGTGCCAGCAGTTTTCTCTCGGGGGACGAGCAGTACTTC. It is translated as CASSFLSGDEQYF.